This T cell receptor beta chain emerged from a study of blood T cell repertoires in COVID-19. Study at large: Both acute and convalescent COVID-19 samples were obtained from the United States, Italy and Spain.

Across over 20 US areas, participants ranged in age from roughly 18 to 95 years. No more than 2 weeks before study entry, exposed participants had met a case of COVID-19. Germline V gene data show CDR1 as SGHNT and CDR2 as YENEEA. Trimming took off 5 bases at V and 0 bases at J, with 7 bases between the two ends. This CDR3 comprises 14 residues. Authors' analysis steps: Nucleated cell number was recorded as an estimate derived from reference gene primer amplification. The protocol was immunoSEQ multiplex PCR, while the TCRdb copy is restricted to in-frame clones and leaves out a portion. V, J and clone size derive from that table, while D and trimming were established from the DNA sequence. The sample yields around 270,000 clones, 80% to 90% seen once.

This clonotype originated in a woman in her 40s who had been exposed to COVID-19. Sequencing was carried out using PBMCs or T cells enriched from blood (not recorded which). The V call is TRBV11-3, the J call TRBJ1-4; no firm D call. CDR3 amino acids: CASSVGATNEKLFF. In DNA, the CDR3 is TGTGCCAGCAGCGTCGGTGCAACTAATGAAAAACTGTTTTTT.